This TCR beta chain is from a study of T cells in Graves' hyperthyroidism and ophthalmopathy. On the study more broadly: Initial diagnosis, before any treatment, was when peripheral blood was collected. Study results and limitations: Most clonotypes that expanded in the thyroid above 0.001 also showed up in blood.

From around 11 ml of fresh peripheral blood, PBMCs were isolated. The CDR3 is made up of 14 amino acids. The V and J ends lost 3 bases and 7 bases respectively, with 10 bases between them. Ten or more counts support this clonotype. Its cognate antigen is unknown. Amplified regions were TCR beta CDR3 sequences from RNA transcripts. HTBI primers were used for first-round RT-PCR of the TCR CDR3. TCRdb reprocessed the multiplex PCR reads via MiXCR and lists one record per CDR3 protein. The sample includes a few hundred thousand distinct CDR3 sequences, around 14% seen only once; the top ten take almost 8%.

Source material: blood. The genes are TRBV12-3 or TRBV12-4 and TRBJ1-6, with D possibly TRBD1 on 6 matching bases. The clonotype originates from a woman between 18 and 29 years old with Graves' hyperthyroidism. The CDR3 bases are TGTGCCAGCAGTTTCGGGACACTAAATTCACCCCTCCACTTT. Its translation is CASSFGTLNSPLHF.